A single sample gave rise to the 16 T cell receptor beta chains below, sequenced in a study of T cell repertoires in cytomegalovirus infection. Via MiXCR, TCRdb re-called the reads, giving one row per CDR3 protein. The data hold more than 400,000 distinct CDR3 sequences, with more than 20% observed a single time. The sample consisted of PBMCs. The receptors stem from a human donor in good health (CMV status not recorded). Some clones in this sample may be carry-over from other donors' samples.

This clonotype has ten or more counts. The chain combines TRBV7-2 with TRBJ2-7; tentative D call: TRBD2 (5 bases). Germline-derived CDR1 and CDR2 are SGHTA and FQGNSA. This CDR3 region has 15 residues. V lost 1 base to trimming and J lost 6 bases, with 16 bases between them. The CDR3 DNA reads TGTGCCAGCAGCTTAGAGGCCCTAGCCTCCACCGAGCAGTACTTC. Protein product: CASSLEALASTEQYF.

The CDR3 loop is CASSFEDGRGVPQHF. The CDR3 DNA sequence: TGTGCCAGCAGCTTCGAGGACGGACGGGGTGTGCCCCAGCATTTT. V is TRBV7-2 and J is TRBJ1-5; no firm D call. The V gene lost 3 bases and the J gene lost 9 bases, with 18 bases spanning the gap. Per the germline V gene, CDR1 is SGHTA and CDR2 is FQGNSA. CDR3 size: 15 residues.

This clonotype was seen at least ten times. The chain links TRBV7-2 to TRBJ2-3; maybe TRBD2 (6 bases). This CDR3 has 13 residues. Deletions cut 4 bases from V and 10 bases from J, with 15 bases between. Germline V gives CDR1 SGHTA, CDR2 FQGNSA. The CDR3 sequence is CASSSTAGTPQYF. CDR3 sequence (DNA): TGTGCCAGCAGCTCAACCGCGGGGACCCCGCAGTATTTT.

Points on this clonotype: At one boundary the junction diverges from the germline segment, which might be a read error. The V gene is TRBV6-2 or TRBV6-3, the J gene TRBJ2-1; maybe TRBD2 (6 bases). This CDR3 comprises 14 residues. The germline V gene has CDR1 MNHEY and CDR2 SVGEGT. CDR3 in DNA: TGTGCCAGCAGTCACTCACTAGCAACTCGTGAGCAGTTCTTC. Amino acids: CASSHSLATREQFF.

J is TRBJ1-1 and V is TRBV20-1; 9 bases fit TRBD1. Germline loops: CDR1 DFQATT, CDR2 SNEGSKA (reference sequence). V shed 2 bases, J shed 8 bases, and the junction held 15 bases outside the gene matches. The length of the CDR3 is 16 residues. CDR3 in DNA: TGCAGTGCTAGAACCACCGGACAGGGGTTAAGCAGCGAAGCTTTCTTT. It is translated as CSARTTGQGLSSEAFF.

J is TRBJ1-1 and V is TRBV28; D unclear. V gave up 3 bases and J gave up 11 bases, with 10 bases separating them. Germline CDR1 MDHEN, CDR2 SYDVKM. The CDR3 has 11 amino acids. The CDR3 coding sequence is TGTGCCAGCAGTTTGTGGGGAGCGGCTTTCTTT. It is translated as CASSLWGAAFF.

This clonotype turned up a few times. V and J are TRBV28 and TRBJ2-3; 7 bases fit TRBD2. J was trimmed by 6 bases and V by 8 bases; bases with no gene match: 5. This CDR3 spans 12 amino acids. Germline V gene data show CDR1 as MDHEN and CDR2 as SYDVKM. Here the CDR3 reads CASGREPDTQYF. The CDR3 DNA is TGTGCCAGCGGGCGGGAGCCGGATACGCAGTATTTT.

CDR3 sequence (DNA): TGTGCCAGCAGTGAAATAACCGGGACAGGGGTCCCCTACGAGCAGTACTTC. Its translation: CASSEITGTGVPYEQYF. The chain has TRBV25-1 and TRBJ2-7, with TRBD1 identical over 10 bases. The CDR3 has 17 residues. Germline CDR1 reads MGHDK; CDR2 reads SYGVNS. J lost 2 bases, V lost 2 bases, and 9 bases had no gene match.

J is TRBJ2-3 and V is TRBV5-1, with TRBD1 matching 7 bases. The germline V gene has CDR1 SGHRS and CDR2 YFSETQ. J gave up 5 bases and V 2 bases, and 8 bases lay outside the gene matches. The CDR3 runs to 15 residues. CDR3 protein: CASSFRLRGRDTQYF. The CDR3 nucleotides read TGCGCCAGCAGCTTCAGGTTAAGGGGGCGAGATACGCAGTATTTT.

This clonotype turned up a few times. The chain employs TRBV19 and TRBJ1-5; D ambiguous. The germline gives CDR1 LNHDA, CDR2 SQIVND (reference sequence). With 6 bases removed from V and 2 bases from J, the gap between germline ends came to 14 bases. There are 15 residues in the CDR3. Here the CDR3 DNA reads TGTGCCAGTAGATTGGGCGGCACCCGCAATCAGCCCCAGCATTTT. Protein product: CASRLGGTRNQPQHF.

This clonotype was picked up many times. The rearrangement uses TRBV12-3 or TRBV12-4 and TRBJ2-1; weak D call: TRBD2 (6 bases). The CDR3 is 14 residues long. V lost 6 bases, J lost 8 bases, and 17 bases lay in between. The CDR3 here is CASSPLSREYEQFF. The CDR3 nucleotides read TGTGCCAGCAGCCCCTTAAGCCGGGAGTATGAGCAGTTCTTC.

A word on this clonotype: One end of the junction does not line up with germline, which may come from a read error. The CDR3 region has the DNA TGTGCTAGCAGCAATTATGGGGCCACAGATACGCAGTATTTT. Residues: CASSNYGATDTQYF. V is TRBV7-7 and J is TRBJ2-3; tentative D call: TRBD1 (5 bases). The CDR3 totals 14 residues. Germline CDR1 is SSHAT and CDR2 is FNYEAQ (reference sequence). Together with reference TRBV7-7 and TRBJ2-3, the CDR3 gives the full variable domain: GAGVSQSPRYKVTKRGQDVTLRCDPISSHATLYWYQQALGQGPEFLTYFNYEAQPDKSGLPSDRFSAERPEGSISTLTIQRTEQRDSAMYRCASSNYGATDTQYFGPGTRLTVL.

In its sample, this clonotype was seen many times. V and J are TRBV7-2 and TRBJ1-4; D is possibly TRBD1 (6 bases). CDR1 and CDR2 (germline): SGHTA, FQGNSA. V gave up 1 base and J gave up 3 bases, with 9 bases separating them. This CDR3 region has 15 residues. The CDR3 sequence: CASSLGGRPNEKLFF. The CDR3 region has the DNA TGTGCCAGCAGCTTAGGGGGGCGCCCTAATGAAAAACTGTTTTTT.

This clonotype was observed a handful of times. The rearrangement links TRBV11-3 to TRBJ1-1; D uncertain. Between the trimmed V and J ends, which lost 3 bases and 8 bases, there was a span of 7 bases. Germline lookup yields CDR1 SGHNT and CDR2 YENEEA. The length of the CDR3 is 11 residues. CDR3 in amino acids: CASSLMGEAFF. CDR3 sequence (DNA): TGTGCCAGCAGCTTGATGGGCGAAGCTTTCTTT.

The gene calls are TRBV12-3 or TRBV12-4 and TRBJ2-5; D is possibly TRBD2 (7 bases). Trimming stripped 8 bases from V and 5 bases from J, with 18 bases between. This CDR3 region has 14 residues. The CDR3 reads CASGVGGAQETQYF. DNA of the CDR3: TGTGCCAGCGGGGTGGGGGGGGCGCAGGAGACCCAGTACTTC.

The chain uses TRBV4-2 and TRBJ2-2; D is uncertain. The CDR3 length is 12 residues. V lost 7 bases, J lost 7 bases, and 10 bases lay in between. Germline loops: CDR1 LGHNA, CDR2 YNFKEQ. The CDR3 nucleotides are TGTGCCAGCACCGAGAAGGGCGGGGAGCTGTTTTTT. It encodes CASTEKGGELFF.